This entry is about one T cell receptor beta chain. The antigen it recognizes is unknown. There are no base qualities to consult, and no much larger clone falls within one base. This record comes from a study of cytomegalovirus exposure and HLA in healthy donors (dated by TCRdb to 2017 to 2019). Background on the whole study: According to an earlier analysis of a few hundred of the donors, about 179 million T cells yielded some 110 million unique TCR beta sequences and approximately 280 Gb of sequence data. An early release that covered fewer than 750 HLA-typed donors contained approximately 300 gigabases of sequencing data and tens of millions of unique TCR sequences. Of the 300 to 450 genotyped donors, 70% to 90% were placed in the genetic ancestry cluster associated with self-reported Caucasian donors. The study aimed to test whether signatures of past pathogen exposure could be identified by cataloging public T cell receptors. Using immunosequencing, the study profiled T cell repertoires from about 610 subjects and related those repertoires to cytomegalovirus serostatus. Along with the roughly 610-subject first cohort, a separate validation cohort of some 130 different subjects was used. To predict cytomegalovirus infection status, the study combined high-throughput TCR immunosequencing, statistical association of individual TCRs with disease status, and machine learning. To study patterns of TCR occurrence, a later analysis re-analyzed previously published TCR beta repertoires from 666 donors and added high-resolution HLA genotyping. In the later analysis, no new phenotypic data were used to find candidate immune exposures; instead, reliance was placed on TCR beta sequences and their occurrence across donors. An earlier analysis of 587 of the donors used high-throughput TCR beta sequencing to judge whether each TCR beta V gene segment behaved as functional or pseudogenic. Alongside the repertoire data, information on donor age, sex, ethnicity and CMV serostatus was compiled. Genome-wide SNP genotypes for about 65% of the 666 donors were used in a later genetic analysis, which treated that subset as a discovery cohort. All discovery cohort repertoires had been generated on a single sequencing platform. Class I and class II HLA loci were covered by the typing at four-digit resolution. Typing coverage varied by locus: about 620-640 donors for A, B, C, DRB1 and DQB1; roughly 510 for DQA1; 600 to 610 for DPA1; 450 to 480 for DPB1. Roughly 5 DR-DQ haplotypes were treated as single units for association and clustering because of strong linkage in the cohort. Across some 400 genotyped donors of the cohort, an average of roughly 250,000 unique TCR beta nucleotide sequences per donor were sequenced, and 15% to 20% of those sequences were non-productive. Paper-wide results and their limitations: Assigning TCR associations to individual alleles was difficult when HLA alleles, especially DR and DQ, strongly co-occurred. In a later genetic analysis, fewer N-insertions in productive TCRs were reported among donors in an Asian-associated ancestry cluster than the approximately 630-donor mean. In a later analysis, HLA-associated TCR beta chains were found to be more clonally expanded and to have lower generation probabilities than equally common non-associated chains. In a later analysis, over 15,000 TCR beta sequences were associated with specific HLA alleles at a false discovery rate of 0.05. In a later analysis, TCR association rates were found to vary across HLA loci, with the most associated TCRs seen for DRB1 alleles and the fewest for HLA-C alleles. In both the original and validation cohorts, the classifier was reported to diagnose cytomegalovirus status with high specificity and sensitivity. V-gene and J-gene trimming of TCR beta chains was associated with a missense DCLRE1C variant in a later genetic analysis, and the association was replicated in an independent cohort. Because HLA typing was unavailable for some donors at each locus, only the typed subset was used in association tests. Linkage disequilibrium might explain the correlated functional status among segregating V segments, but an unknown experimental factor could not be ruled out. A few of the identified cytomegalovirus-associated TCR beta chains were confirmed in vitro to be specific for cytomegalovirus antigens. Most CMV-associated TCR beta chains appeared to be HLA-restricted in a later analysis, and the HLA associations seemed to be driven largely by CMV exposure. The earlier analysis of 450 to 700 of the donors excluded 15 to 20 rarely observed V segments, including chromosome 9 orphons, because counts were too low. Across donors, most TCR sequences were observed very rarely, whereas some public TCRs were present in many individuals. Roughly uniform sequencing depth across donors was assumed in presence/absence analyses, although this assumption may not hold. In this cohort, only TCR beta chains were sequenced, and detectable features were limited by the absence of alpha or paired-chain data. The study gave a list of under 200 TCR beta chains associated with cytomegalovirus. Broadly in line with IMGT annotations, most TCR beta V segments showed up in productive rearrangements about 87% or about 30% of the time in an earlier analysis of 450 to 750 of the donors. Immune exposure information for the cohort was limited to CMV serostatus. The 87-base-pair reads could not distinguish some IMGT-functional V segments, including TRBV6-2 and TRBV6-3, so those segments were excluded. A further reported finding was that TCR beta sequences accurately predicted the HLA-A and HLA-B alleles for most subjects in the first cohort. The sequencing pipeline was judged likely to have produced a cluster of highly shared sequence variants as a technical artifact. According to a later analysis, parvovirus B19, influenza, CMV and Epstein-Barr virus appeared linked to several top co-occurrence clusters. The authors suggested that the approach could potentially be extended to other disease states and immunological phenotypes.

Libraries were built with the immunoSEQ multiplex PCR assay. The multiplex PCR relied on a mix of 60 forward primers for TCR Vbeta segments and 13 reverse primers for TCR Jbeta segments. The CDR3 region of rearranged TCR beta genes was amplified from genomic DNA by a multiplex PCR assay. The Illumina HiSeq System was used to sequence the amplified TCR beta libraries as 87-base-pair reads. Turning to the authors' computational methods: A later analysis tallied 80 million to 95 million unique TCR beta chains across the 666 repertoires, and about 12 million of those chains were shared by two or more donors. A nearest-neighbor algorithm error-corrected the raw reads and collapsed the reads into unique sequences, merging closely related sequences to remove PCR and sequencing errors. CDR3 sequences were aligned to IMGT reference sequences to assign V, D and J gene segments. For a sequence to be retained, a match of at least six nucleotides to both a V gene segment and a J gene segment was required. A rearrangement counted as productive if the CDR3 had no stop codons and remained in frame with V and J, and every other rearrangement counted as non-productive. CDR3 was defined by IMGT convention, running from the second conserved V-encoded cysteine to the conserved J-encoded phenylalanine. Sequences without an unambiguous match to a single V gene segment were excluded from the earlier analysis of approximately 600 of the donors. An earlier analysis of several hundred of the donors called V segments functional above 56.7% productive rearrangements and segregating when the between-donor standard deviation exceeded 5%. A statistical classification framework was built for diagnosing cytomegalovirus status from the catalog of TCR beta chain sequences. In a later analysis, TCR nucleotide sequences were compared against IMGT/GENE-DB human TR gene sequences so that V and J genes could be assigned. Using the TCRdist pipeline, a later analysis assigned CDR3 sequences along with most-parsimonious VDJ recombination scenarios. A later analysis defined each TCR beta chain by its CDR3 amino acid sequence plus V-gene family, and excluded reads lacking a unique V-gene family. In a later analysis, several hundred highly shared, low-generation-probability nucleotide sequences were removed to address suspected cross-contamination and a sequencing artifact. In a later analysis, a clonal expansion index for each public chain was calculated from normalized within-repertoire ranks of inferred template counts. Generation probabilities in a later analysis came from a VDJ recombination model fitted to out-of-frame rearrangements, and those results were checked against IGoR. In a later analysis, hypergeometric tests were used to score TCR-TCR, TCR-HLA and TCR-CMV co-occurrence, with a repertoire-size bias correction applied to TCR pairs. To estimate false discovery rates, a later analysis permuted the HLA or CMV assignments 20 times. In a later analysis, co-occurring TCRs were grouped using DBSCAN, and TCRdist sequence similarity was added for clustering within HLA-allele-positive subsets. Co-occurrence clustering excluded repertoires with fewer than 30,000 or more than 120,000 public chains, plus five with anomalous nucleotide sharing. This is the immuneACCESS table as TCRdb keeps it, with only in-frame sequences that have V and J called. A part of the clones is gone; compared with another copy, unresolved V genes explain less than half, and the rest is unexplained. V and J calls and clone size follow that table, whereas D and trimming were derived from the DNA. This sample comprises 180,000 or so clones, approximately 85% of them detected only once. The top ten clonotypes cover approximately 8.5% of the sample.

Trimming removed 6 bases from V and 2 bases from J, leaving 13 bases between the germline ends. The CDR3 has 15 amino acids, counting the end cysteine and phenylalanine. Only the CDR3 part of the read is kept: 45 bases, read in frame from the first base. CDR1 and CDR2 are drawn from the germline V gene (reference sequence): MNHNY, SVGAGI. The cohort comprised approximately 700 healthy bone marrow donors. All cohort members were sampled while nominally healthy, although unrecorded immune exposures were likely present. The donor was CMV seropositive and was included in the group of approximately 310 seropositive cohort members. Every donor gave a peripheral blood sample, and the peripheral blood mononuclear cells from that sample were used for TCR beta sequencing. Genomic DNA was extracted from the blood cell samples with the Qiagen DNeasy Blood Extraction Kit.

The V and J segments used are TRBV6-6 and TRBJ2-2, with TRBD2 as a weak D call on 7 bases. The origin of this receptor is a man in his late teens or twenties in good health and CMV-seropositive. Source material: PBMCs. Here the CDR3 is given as CASRTGGHNTGELFF. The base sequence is TGTGCCAGCAGAACCGGGGGGCATAACACCGGGGAGCTGTTTTTT.